This TCR beta chain is drawn from a study of beta chain features in type 1 diabetes. The study's findings and limits: VDJ junctions from type 1 diabetes patients carried fewer insertions and larger deletions. Researchers caution that PCR might favor shorter templates, equally among patients and controls. High-TCR-expressing cells could be over-represented by cDNA sequencing.

Investigators reverse transcribed all isolated RNA, so they sequenced expressed TCRB transcripts. The average read count of naive, central memory and regulatory T cell samples was around 3.8 million. The assay was immunoSEQ multiplex PCR, and TCRdb's table has in-frame clones only and misses some. The sample shows hundreds of thousands of clones, 17% of them seen only once. CDR1 and CDR2 (germline): SGHTA, FQGTGA. V shed 1 base, J shed 4 bases, and the junction held 6 bases outside the gene matches. This CDR3 spans 15 amino acids. Remarks on this clone: The antigen remains undetermined.

The source material was naive CD4+ T cells from blood. The chain is built from TRBV7-3 and TRBJ2-7, with 8 bases that match TRBD1. This clonotype originated in a woman under 30 in good health. DNA for the CDR3: TGTGCCAGCAGCTTAATACCCACAGGGGGGTACGAGCAGTACTTC. Protein sequence: CASSLIPTGGYEQYF.